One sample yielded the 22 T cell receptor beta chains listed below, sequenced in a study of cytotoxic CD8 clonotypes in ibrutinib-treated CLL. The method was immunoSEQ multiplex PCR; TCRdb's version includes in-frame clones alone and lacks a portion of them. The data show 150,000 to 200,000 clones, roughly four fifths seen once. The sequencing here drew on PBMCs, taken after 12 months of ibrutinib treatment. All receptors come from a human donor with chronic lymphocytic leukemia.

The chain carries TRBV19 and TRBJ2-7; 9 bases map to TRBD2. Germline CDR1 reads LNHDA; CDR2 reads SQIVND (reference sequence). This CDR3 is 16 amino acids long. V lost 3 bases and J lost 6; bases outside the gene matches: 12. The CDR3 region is CASSIASLAGIIEQYF. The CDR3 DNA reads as TGTGCCAGTAGTATCGCCTCTCTAGCGGGGATTATCGAGCAGTACTTC.

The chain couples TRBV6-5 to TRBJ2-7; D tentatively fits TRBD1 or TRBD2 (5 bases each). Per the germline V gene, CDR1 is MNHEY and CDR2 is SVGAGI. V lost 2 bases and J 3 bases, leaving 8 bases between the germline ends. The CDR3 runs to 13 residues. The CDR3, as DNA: TGTGCCAGCAGTTACAGGGGACGCTACGAGCAGTACTTC. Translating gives CASSYRGRYEQYF.

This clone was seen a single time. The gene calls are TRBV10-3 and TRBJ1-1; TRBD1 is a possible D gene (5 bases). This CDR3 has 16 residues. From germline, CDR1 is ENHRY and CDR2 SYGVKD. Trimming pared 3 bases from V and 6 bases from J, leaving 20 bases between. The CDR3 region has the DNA TGTGCCATCAGTGACTATCTGGGCAGGGCGGGCTCTGAAGCTTTCTTT. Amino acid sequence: CAISDYLGRAGSEAFF.

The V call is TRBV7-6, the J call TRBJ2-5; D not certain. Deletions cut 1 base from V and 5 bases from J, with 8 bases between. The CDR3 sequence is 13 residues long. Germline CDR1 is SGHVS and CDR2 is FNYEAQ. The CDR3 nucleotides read TGTGCCAGCAGCTTAGACCCGCCGGAGACCCAGTACTTC. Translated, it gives CASSLDPPETQYF.

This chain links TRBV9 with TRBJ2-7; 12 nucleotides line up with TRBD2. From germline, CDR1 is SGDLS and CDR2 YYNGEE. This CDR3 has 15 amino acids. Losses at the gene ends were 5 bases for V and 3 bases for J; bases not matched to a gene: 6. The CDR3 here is CASSPGTSGYYEQYF. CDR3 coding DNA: TGTGCCAGCAGTCCTGGGACTAGCGGGTACTACGAGCAGTACTTC.

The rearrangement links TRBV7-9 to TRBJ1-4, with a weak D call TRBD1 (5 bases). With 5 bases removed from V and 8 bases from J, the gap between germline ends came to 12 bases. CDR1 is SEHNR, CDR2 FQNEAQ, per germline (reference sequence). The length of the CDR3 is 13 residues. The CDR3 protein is CASSRGVLEKLFF. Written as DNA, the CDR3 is TGTGCCAGCAGCCGGGGGGTTTTGGAAAAACTGTTTTTT.

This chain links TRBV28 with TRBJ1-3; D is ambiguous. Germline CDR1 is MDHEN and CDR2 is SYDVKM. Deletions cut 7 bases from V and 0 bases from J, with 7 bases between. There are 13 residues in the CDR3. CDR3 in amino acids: CASNSFSGNTIYF. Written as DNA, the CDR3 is TGTGCCAGCAATTCCTTCTCTGGAAACACCATATATTTT. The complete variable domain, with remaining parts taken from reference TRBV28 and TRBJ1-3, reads DVKVTQSSRYLVKRTGEKVFLECVQDMDHENMFWYRQDPGLGLRLIYFSYDVKMKEKGDIPEGYSVSREKKERFSLILESASTNQTSMYLCASNSFSGNTIYFGEGSWLTVV.

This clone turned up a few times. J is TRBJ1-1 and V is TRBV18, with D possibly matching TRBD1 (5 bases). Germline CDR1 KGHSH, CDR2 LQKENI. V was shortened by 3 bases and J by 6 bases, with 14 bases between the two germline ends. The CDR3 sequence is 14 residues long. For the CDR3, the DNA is TGTGCCAGCTCACCGTCCGGGACCGCTGCTGAAGCTTTCTTT. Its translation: CASSPSGTAAEAFF.

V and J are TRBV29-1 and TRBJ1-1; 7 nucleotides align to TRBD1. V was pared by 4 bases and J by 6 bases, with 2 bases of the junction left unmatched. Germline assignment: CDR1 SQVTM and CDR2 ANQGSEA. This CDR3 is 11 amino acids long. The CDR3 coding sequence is TGCAGCGTTGGACAGGGTTCTGAAGCTTTCTTT. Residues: CSVGQGSEAFF.

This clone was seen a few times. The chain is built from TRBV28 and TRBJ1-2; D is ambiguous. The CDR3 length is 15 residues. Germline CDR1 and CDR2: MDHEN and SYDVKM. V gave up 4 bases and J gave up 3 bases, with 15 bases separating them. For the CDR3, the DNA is TGTGCCAGCAGTTCCCCCGGGTCTACGGACTATGGCTACACCTTC. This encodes CASSSPGSTDYGYTF.

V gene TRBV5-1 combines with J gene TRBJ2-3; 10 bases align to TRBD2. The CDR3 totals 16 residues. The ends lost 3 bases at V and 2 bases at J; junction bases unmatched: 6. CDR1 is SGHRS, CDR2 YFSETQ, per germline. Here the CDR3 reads CASSYWTSGNTDTQYF. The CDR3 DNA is TGCGCCAGCAGCTATTGGACTAGCGGAAACACAGATACGCAGTATTTT. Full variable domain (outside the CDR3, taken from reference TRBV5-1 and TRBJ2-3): KAGVTQTPRYLIKTRGQQVTLSCSPISGHRSVSWYQQTPGQGLQFLFEYFSETQRNKGNFPGRFSGRQFSNSRSEMNVSTLELGDSALYLCASSYWTSGNTDTQYFGPGTRLTVL.

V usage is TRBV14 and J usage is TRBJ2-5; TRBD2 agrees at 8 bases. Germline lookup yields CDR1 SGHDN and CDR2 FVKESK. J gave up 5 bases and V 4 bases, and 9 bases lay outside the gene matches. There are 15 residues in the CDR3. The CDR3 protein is CASSLGGAGRETQYF. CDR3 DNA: TGTGCCAGCAGCCTCGGGGGGGCCGGCCGGGAGACCCAGTACTTC. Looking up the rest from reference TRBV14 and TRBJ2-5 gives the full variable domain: EAGVTQFPSHSVIEKGQTVTLRCDPISGHDNLYWYRRVMGKEIKFLLHFVKESKQDESGMPNNRFLAERTGGTYSTLKVQPAELEDSGVYFCASSLGGAGRETQYFGPGTRLLVL.

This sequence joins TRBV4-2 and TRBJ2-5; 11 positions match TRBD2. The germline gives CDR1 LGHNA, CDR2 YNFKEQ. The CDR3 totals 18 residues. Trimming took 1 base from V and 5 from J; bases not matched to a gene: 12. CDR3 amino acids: CASSQGNIAGGRTETQYF. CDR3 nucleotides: TGTGCCAGCAGCCAAGGAAACATAGCGGGGGGGCGAACGGAGACCCAGTACTTC.

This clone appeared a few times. In DNA form, the CDR3 reads TGTGCCACCCAGGGCCAGGCAGAGACCCAGTACTTC. It encodes CATQGQAETQYF. The chain couples TRBV7-2 to TRBJ2-5; TRBD1 might be the D (5 bases). Germline CDR1 SGHTA, CDR2 FQGNSA. Between the trimmed V and J ends, which lost 10 bases and 4 bases, there was a span of 13 bases. This CDR3 has 12 amino acids.

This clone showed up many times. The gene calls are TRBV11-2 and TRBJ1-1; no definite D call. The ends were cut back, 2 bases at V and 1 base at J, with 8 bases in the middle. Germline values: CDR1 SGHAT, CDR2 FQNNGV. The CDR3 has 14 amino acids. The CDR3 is CASSLSRGNTEAFF. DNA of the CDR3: TGTGCCAGCAGCTTATCCCGGGGGAACACTGAAGCTTTCTTT.

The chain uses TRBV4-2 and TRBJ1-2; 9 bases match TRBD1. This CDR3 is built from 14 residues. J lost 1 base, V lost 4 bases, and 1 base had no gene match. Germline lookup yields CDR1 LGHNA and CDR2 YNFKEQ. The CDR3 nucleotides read TGTGCCAGCAGCCGGGGACAGGGTAACTATGGCTACACCTTC. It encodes CASSRGQGNYGYTF.

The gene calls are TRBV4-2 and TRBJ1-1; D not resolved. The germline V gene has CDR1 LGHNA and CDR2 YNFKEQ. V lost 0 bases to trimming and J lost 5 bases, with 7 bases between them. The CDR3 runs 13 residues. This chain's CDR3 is CASSQDWQTEAFF. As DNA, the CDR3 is TGTGCCAGCAGCCAAGATTGGCAGACTGAAGCTTTCTTT.

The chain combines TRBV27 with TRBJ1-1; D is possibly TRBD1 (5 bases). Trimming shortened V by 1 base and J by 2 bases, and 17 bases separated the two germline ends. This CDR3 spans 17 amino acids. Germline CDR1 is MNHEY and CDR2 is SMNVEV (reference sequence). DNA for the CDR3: TGTGCCAGCAGTTTATTCACGGGGGGGACGGGCAACACTGAAGCTTTCTTT. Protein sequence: CASSLFTGGTGNTEAFF.

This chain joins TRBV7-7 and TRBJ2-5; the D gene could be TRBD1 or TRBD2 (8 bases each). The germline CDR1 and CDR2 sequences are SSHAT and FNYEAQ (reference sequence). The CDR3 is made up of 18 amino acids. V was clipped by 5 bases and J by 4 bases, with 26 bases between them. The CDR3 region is CASSRAGGDRTPLETQYF. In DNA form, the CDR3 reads TGTGCCAGCAGCCGCGCCGGGGGGGACAGGACACCTCTAGAGACCCAGTACTTC.

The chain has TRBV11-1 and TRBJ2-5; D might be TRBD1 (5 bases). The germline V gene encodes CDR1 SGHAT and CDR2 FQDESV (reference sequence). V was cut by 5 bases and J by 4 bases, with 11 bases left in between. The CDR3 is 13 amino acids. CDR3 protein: CASSPGIRETQYF. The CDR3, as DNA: TGTGCCAGCAGCCCAGGGATACGAGAGACCCAGTACTTC.

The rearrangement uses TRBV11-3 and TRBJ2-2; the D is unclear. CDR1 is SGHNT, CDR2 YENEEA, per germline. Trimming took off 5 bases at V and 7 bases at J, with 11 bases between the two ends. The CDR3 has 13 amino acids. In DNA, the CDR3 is TGTGCCAGCAGCCGCGTCCCGCTCGGGGAGCTGTTTTTT. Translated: CASSRVPLGELFF.

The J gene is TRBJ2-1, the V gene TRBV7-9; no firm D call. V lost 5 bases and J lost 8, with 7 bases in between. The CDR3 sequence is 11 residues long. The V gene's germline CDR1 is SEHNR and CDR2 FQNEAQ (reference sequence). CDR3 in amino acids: CASSLSDEQFF. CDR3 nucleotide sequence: TGTGCCAGCAGCCTTTCCGATGAGCAGTTCTTC. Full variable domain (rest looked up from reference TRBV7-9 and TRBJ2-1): DTGVSQNPRHKITKRGQNVTFRCDPISEHNRLYWYRQTLGQGPEFLTYFQNEAQLEKSRLLSDRFSAERPKGSFSTLEIQRTEQGDSAMYLCASSLSDEQFFGPGTRLTVL.